Listed below are T cell receptor beta chains from one sample, sequenced in a study of lymphopenia after photon versus proton radiotherapy. The table came from immunoSEQ multiplex PCR; TCRdb's copy has only in-frame clones and leaves some out. Among some 25,000 clones listed, 87% were seen once. The starting material was peripheral blood, obtained from a patient treated with photon-based radiotherapy. The origin of the receptors is a man between 50 and 59 years old with gastric cancer. CDR3s leave out the opening cysteine and the closing phenylalanine or tryptophan.

>TRBV4-1|TRBJ1-3
ASSQEDRGASSGNTIY
>TRBV5-1|TRBJ2-1
ASSSRLAGGTIQF
>TRBV4-2|TRBJ2-3
ASKRGGSTDTQY
>TRBV6-1|TRBJ1-2
ASSEAEDRAHGYT
>TRBV14|TRBJ2-5
ASSLGLARSYQETQY
>TRBV14|TRBJ1-1
ASSHLLQVVAF
>TRBV25-1|TRBJ1-3
ASSLGTNTIY
>TRBV5-8|TRBJ2-5
ASSLDLSTQY
>TRBV5-1|TRBJ1-2
ASRAGGYGYT
>TRBV6-1|TRBJ1-4
ASSVGEKLF
>TRBV6-5|TRBJ2-7
ASSPGPGVYEQY
>TRBV5-1|TRBJ2-5
ASSLEETQY
>TRBV7-6|TRBJ1-1
ASSLVGGGTTEAF
>TRBV11-3|TRBJ2-1
ASSSGQINSYNEQF
>TRBV5-8|TRBJ2-6
ASSFRDSGANVLT
>TRBV19|TRBJ2-3
ASIPDTQY
>TRBV4-1|TRBJ1-1
ASSATGNTEAF
>TRBV4-1|TRBJ2-1
ASSHMTVPTYNEQF
>TRBV5-4|TRBJ2-3
ASSYSGGAPITQY
>TRBV19|TRBJ2-6
ASTQTVSSGANVLT
>TRBV7-8|TRBJ2-4
ASSFQAKNIQY
>TRBV2|TRBJ1-1
ASTRIGGQGAEAF
>TRBV9|TRBJ1-1
ASSVGQAVNEAF
>TRBV2|TRBJ2-6
ASSEAGPGTGANVLT
>TRBV6-5|TRBJ2-7
ASSYGGGEQY
>TRBV6-1|TRBJ2-5
ASSMDRYQETQY
>TRBV27|TRBJ2-5
ASSPSTSKTQY
>TRBV13|TRBJ1-1
ASGGGTMNTEAF
>TRBV10-2|TRBJ2-3
ASSESRQIHTDTQY
>TRBV6-1|TRBJ2-5
ASSERETQY
>TRBV15|TRBJ1-2
ATSSWDRTNYGYT
>TRBV27|TRBJ2-6
ASRIISAGANVLT
>TRBV15|TRBJ1-6
ATSSAASHNSPLH
>TRBV29-1|TRBJ1-1
SVSGDRVSVYTEAF
>TRBV2|TRBJ1-3
ASSGSLSGNTIY
>TRBV10-3|TRBJ2-6
AISRQGAGANVLT
>TRBV5-1|TRBJ1-2
ASSFLEGGKDGYT
>TRBV27|TRBJ1-2
ASSFSSRSHYGYT
>TRBV19|TRBJ1-6
ASSRLGQYNSPLH
>TRBV27|TRBJ2-7
ASAQKRRGGGRYEQY
>TRBV9|TRBJ2-1
ASSVAGGRNEQF
>TRBV7-2|TRBJ1-2
ASSLAPGTFVGYT
>TRBV6-1|TRBJ1-3
ASKRTPGNTIY
>TRBV4-1|TRBJ2-2
ASSYQGTNTGELF
>TRBV11-2|TRBJ1-1
ATQLRGAAEAF
>TRBV9|TRBJ1-2
VSSVDRSYGYT
>TRBV29-1|TRBJ2-2
SVVYTGELF
>TRBV9|TRBJ2-3
ASSVGWRPDTQY